This T cell receptor (beta chain) was recorded in a study of blood T cell repertoires in COVID-19. Study as a whole: COVID-19 samples from acute and convalescent phases originated in the United States, Italy and Spain. Nucleic acid was either cDNA or gDNA, and it came from T cells, B-cell-depleted T cells, or PBMCs.

J was trimmed by 2 bases and V by 4 bases; bases with no gene match: 5. The V gene's germline CDR1 is SGHRS and CDR2 YFSETQ. This CDR3 is 15 amino acids long. Source study methods: Counts of nucleated cells, estimated from reference gene primer amplification, were obtained. Clones were sequenced by immunoSEQ multiplex PCR, and TCRdb holds only the in-frame ones, with some missing. Clone size and V and J calls were adopted from that table, with D and trimming inferred from the DNA. The profile shows about 29,000 clones, more than 70% of them singletons. This chain joins TRBV5-1 and TRBJ2-7; TRBD1 aligns across 11 bases. The receptor was isolated from a man of 80 years or more with active COVID-19. Source material: peripheral blood. The CDR3 sequence is CASSRGQGGTYEQYF. The CDR3 DNA reads as TGCGCCAGCAGCCGGGGACAGGGGGGGACCTACGAGCAGTACTTC. The full variable domain, with the rest looked up from reference TRBV5-1 and TRBJ2-7, is KAGVTQTPRYLIKTRGQQVTLSCSPISGHRSVSWYQQTPGQGLQFLFEYFSETQRNKGNFPGRFSGRQFSNSRSEMNVSTLELGDSALYLCASSRGQGGTYEQYFGPGTRLTVT.